The 15 T cell receptor beta chains below all came from one sample that was sequenced in a study of neoadjuvant anti-PD-1 for oral cavity cancer. This table comes from immunoSEQ multiplex PCR, and its TCRdb copy is limited to in-frame clones, with some not included. The data show about 12,000 clones, with 71% seen just once and 2.5% to 3% held by the top ten. The sample's time point: after neoadjuvant nivolumab, at surgical resection. The source was PBMCs, collected after nivolumab (anti-PD-1) treatment. The receptors derive from a person aged 40 to 85 with oral cavity squamous cell carcinoma.

The rearrangement uses TRBV30 and TRBJ1-6, with no clear D. Trimming left V 2 bases short and J 9 bases short, with 8 bases between. CDR1 and CDR2 from the germline V gene are GTSNPN and SVGIG (reference sequence). This CDR3 spans 12 amino acids. The CDR3 region is CAWSSPPSPLHF. The CDR3 region has the DNA TGTGCCTGGAGTTCTCCTCCTTCACCCCTCCACTTT.

The V gene is TRBV28, the J gene TRBJ1-1; 8 positions match TRBD1. This CDR3 is 12 amino acids long. The ends lost 5 bases at V and 9 bases at J; junction bases unmatched: 5. The germline gives CDR1 MDHEN, CDR2 SYDVKM. The CDR3 DNA follows: TGTGCCAGCAGTCTGCGGACAGGGAAAGCTTTCTTT. Amino acid sequence: CASSLRTGKAFF.

This clone was recorded a few times. The CDR3 nucleotides read TGTGCCAGCTCATCAACAGGGGTAGCTGGAAACACCATATATTTT. Protein: CASSSTGVAGNTIYF. The V and J genes are TRBV18 and TRBJ1-3; 7 bases line up with TRBD1. Unmatched junction bases numbered 6, after V lost 5 bases and J lost 2 bases. The V gene's germline CDR1 is KGHSH and CDR2 LQKENI. The CDR3 has 15 amino acids.

This clone was picked up a small number of times. The chain employs TRBV6-1 and TRBJ1-5; the D is unclear. V was clipped by 1 base and J by 6 bases, with 7 bases between them. Germline CDR1 is MNHNS and CDR2 is SASEGT. The CDR3 totals 13 residues. DNA for the CDR3: TGTGCCAGCAGTGAAGTCGGGGTTCAGCCCCAGCATTTT. Protein product: CASSEVGVQPQHF.

J is TRBJ2-3 and V is TRBV6-5; tentatively, D is TRBD1 (5 bases). Germline assignment: CDR1 MNHEY and CDR2 SVGAGI. Trimming took off 3 bases at V and 2 bases at J, with 9 bases between the two ends. The CDR3 is 14 residues long. CDR3 nucleotides: TGTGCCAGCAGTTATTCGACAGACACAGATACGCAGTATTTT. It is translated as CASSYSTDTDTQYF.

The genes are TRBV5-6 and TRBJ2-7; D gene uncertain. The CDR3 is made up of 15 amino acids. V was pared by 2 bases and J by 2 bases, with 14 bases between. Germline CDR1 reads SGHDT; CDR2 reads YYEEEE. The CDR3 is CASSFRRVKPYEQYF. The CDR3 DNA sequence: TGTGCCAGCAGCTTCAGACGGGTTAAGCCCTACGAGCAGTACTTC. Full variable domain (remainder filled in from reference TRBV5-6 and TRBJ2-7): DAGVTQSPTHLIKTRGQQVTLRCSPKSGHDTVSWYQQALGQGPQFIFQYYEEEERQRGNFPDRFSGHQFPNYSSELNVNALLLGDSALYLCASSFRRVKPYEQYFGPGTRLTVT.

This chain connects TRBV28 to TRBJ2-1; weak D call: TRBD2 (6 bases). The ends were cut back, 7 bases at V and 0 bases at J, with 10 bases in the middle. This CDR3 region has 14 residues. The V gene's germline CDR1 is MDHEN and CDR2 SYDVKM. CDR3 nucleotides: TGTGCCAGCAAGGGAGGTAGCTCCTACAATGAGCAGTTCTTC. Its translation: CASKGGSSYNEQFF.

V usage is TRBV4-2 and J usage is TRBJ2-3, with TRBD2 as a possible D gene (5 bases). Germline lookup yields CDR1 LGHNA and CDR2 YNFKEQ. V was shortened by 0 bases and J by 4 bases, with 17 bases between the two germline ends. The CDR3 runs to 17 residues. CDR3 amino acids: CASSQEWEPQRADTQYF. The CDR3 bases are TGTGCCAGCAGCCAAGAGTGGGAGCCTCAGAGGGCAGATACGCAGTATTTT.

The chain carries TRBV6-6 and TRBJ2-7; the D gene is possibly TRBD1 (6 bases). Trimming took off 5 bases at V and 3 bases at J, with 14 bases between the two ends. Germline V gives CDR1 MNHNY, CDR2 SVGAGI (reference sequence). This CDR3 region has 14 residues. The CDR3, as DNA: TGTGCCAGCAGTCAGGACACCAGGGGCTACGAGCAGTACTTC. It specifies CASSQDTRGYEQYF.

CDR3 sequence (DNA): TGTGCCAGCAAATGGGGACAGGGCCCCTACGAGCAGTACTTC. This translates into CASKWGQGPYEQYF. The V gene is TRBV6-6, the J gene TRBJ2-7; TRBD1 aligns across 9 bases. CDR1 is MNHNY and CDR2 is SVGAGI in the germline V gene (reference sequence). The CDR3 extends over 14 amino acids. With 7 bases clipped from V and 2 bases from J, the junction kept 6 bases outside the gene matches.

This clone showed up just a few times. This chain connects TRBV18 to TRBJ2-7; D gene uncertain. The V gene's germline CDR1 is KGHSH and CDR2 LQKENI. Trimming took 3 bases from V and 4 from J, leaving 4 bases between them. The CDR3 spans 11 residues. CDR3 sequence reads: CASSPDYEQYF. Written as DNA, the CDR3 is TGTGCCAGCTCACCCGATTACGAGCAGTACTTC.

This rearrangement joins TRBV11-2 to TRBJ2-7; TRBD2 matches at 7 bases. The CDR3 length is 14 residues. V shed 1 base and J 5 bases; nucleotides not matched to a gene: 5. The germline V gene has CDR1 SGHAT and CDR2 FQNNGV. In nucleotides, the CDR3 is TGTGCCAGCAGCTTAGTTGCGGGAGCCCACGAGCAGTACTTC. Translation gives CASSLVAGAHEQYF. Full variable domain (missing parts from reference TRBV11-2 and TRBJ2-7): EAGVAQSPRYKIIEKRQSVAFWCNPISGHATLYWYQQILGQGPKLLIQFQNNGVVDDSQLPKDRFSAERLKGVDSTLKIQPAKLEDSAVYLCASSLVAGAHEQYFGPGTRLTVT.

This rearrangement joins TRBV29-1 to TRBJ1-2; a weak D match, TRBD1 (5 bases). V was pared by 2 bases and J by 1 base, with 14 bases between. The length of the CDR3 is 15 residues. CDR1 is SQVTM, CDR2 ANQGSEA, per germline. The CDR3 reads CSVETPGGSNYGYTF. In nucleotides, the CDR3 is TGCAGCGTTGAAACTCCGGGGGGGAGTAACTATGGCTACACCTTC.

The V call is TRBV28, the J call TRBJ2-3; 7 bases match TRBD1. The CDR3 consists of 14 residues. The germline V gene has CDR1 MDHEN and CDR2 SYDVKM. After removal of 5 bases from V and 2 bases from J, the junction contained 4 bases not matched to a gene. The CDR3 protein is CASSLGQLTDTQYF. The CDR3, as DNA: TGTGCCAGCAGTCTGGGACAGCTCACAGATACGCAGTATTTT. The entire variable domain, with the rest obtained from reference TRBV28 and TRBJ2-3, is as follows: DVKVTQSSRYLVKRTGEKVFLECVQDMDHENMFWYRQDPGLGLRLIYFSYDVKMKEKGDIPEGYSVSREKKERFSLILESASTNQTSMYLCASSLGQLTDTQYFGPGTRLTVL.

The chain links TRBV27 to TRBJ2-4; 7 nucleotides agree with TRBD2. CDR3 length: 15 amino acids. The J segment lost 0 bases and the V segment lost 5 bases, leaving 4 bases of the junction unmatched. CDR1 and CDR2 from the germline V gene are MNHEY and SMNVEV (reference sequence). The CDR3 loop reads CASSPWGGAKNIQYF. DNA of the CDR3: TGTGCCAGCAGTCCCTGGGGGGGAGCCAAAAACATTCAGTACTTC.